These 10 T cell receptor beta chains share one sample of origin, sequenced in a study of shared clonotypes between healthy human individuals. Libraries were prepared by immunoSEQ multiplex PCR; TCRdb keeps only in-frame clonotypes and omits some of them. The sample lists approximately 2.3 million clones; 93% were seen once. The sample comprised naive CD4+ T cells from PBMCs. The subset: CD45RA+ positively selected. All receptors derive from a man aged 18 to 30 in good health. Some clones in this sample may be carry-over from other donors' samples.

The chain combines TRBV5-4 with TRBJ2-1; no reliable D call. The V end lost 4 bases, the J end lost 7 bases, and 9 bases lay between the germline ends. This CDR3 spans 12 amino acids. Germline CDR1 and CDR2: SGHNT and YYREEE (reference sequence). The CDR3 sequence: CASSRKDNEQFF. CDR3 sequence (DNA): TGTGCCAGCAGCCGGAAGGATAATGAGCAGTTCTTC. Using reference TRBV5-4 and TRBJ2-1 for the parts outside the CDR3, the full variable domain is ETGVTQSPTHLIKTRGQQVTLRCSSQSGHNTVSWYQQALGQGPQFIFQYYREEENGRGNFPPRFSGLQFPNYSSELNVNALELDDSALYLCASSRKDNEQFFGPGTRLTVL.

The chain couples TRBV5-1 to TRBJ2-7; 8 nucleotides match TRBD1. Germline-derived CDR1 and CDR2 are SGHRS and YFSETQ. The ends lost 4 bases at V and 2 bases at J; junction bases unmatched: 14. The CDR3 covers 17 residues. CDR3 DNA sequence: TGCGCCAGCAGCCTATTGCCAACAGGGGGAACCCCCTACGAGCAGTACTTC. Residues: CASSLLPTGGTPYEQYF.

With regard to this clone: Other DNA sequences in the same sample also yield this CDR3. The J gene is TRBJ2-1, the V gene TRBV9; 10 positions match TRBD2. The CDR3 has 15 residues. Germline V gene lookup returns CDR1 SGDLS and CDR2 YYNGEE. V was pared by 0 bases and J by 7 bases, with 4 bases of the junction left unmatched. The CDR3 DNA sequence: TGTGCCAGCAGCGTAGCTGGACTAGCGGCAAATGAGCAGTTCTTC. Amino acids: CASSVAGLAANEQFF.

This rearrangement joins TRBV7-9 to TRBJ2-2, with TRBD2 identical over 9 bases. Germline values: CDR1 SEHNR, CDR2 FQNEAQ (reference sequence). J lost 4 bases, V lost 8 bases, and 5 bases had no gene match. CDR3 length equals 14 residues. CDR3 residues: CASLLGLATGELFF. The DNA for the CDR3 is TGTGCCAGCCTATTGGGACTAGCCACCGGGGAGCTGTTTTTT.

The genes are TRBV6-5 and TRBJ2-5; 10 nucleotides align to TRBD1. This CDR3 is built from 15 residues. J was trimmed by 1 base and V by 6 bases; bases with no gene match: 5. Germline-derived CDR1 and CDR2 are MNHEY and SVGAGI. CDR3 in amino acids: CASRRRTGGQETQYF. The CDR3 DNA sequence: TGTGCCAGCAGGAGACGGACAGGGGGCCAAGAGACCCAGTACTTC.

This sequence joins TRBV5-1 and TRBJ1-6, with 8 bases that match TRBD1. CDR3 length: 15 amino acids. CDR1 is SGHRS and CDR2 is YFSETQ in the germline V gene. The junction had 8 bases not matched to a gene; V was cut back by 4 bases and J by 8 bases. The CDR3 reads CASSPRTGRDSPLHF. The CDR3 DNA sequence: TGCGCCAGCAGCCCTCGGACAGGGCGCGATTCACCCCTCCACTTT.

The chain uses TRBV15 and TRBJ1-2, with 7 positions matching TRBD1. The CDR3 extends over 13 amino acids. CDR1 and CDR2 (germline): LNHNV, YYDKDF (reference sequence). With 4 bases clipped from V and 7 bases from J, the junction kept 6 bases outside the gene matches. The DNA for the CDR3 is TGTGCCACCAGCATTAGACAGGGCGGTGGCTACACCTTC. It translates to CATSIRQGGGYTF.

This CDR3 reads CASSLSVEGLLAGAHEQYF. In nucleotides, the CDR3 is TGTGCCAGCAGTTTATCGGTGGAGGGTTTACTAGCGGGAGCCCACGAGCAGTACTTC. The chain employs TRBV27 and TRBJ2-7, with TRBD2 matching over 11 bases. Germline trimming cut 0 bases from V and 5 bases from J; bases unmatched to any gene: 15. Per germline, CDR1 MNHEY and CDR2 SMNVEV (reference sequence). The length of the CDR3 is 19 residues.

This chain links TRBV6-1 with TRBJ1-2, with D uncertain. This CDR3 has 13 residues. V dropped 6 bases and J dropped 2 bases, with 10 bases sitting between them. Germline CDR1 MNHNS, CDR2 SASEGT. CDR3 protein: CASRETVNYGYTF. The DNA for the CDR3 is TGTGCCAGCAGGGAAACGGTAAACTATGGCTACACCTTC.

The chain is built from TRBV2 and TRBJ2-5, with D unclear. This CDR3 is built from 15 residues. Germline CDR1 SNHLY, CDR2 FYNNEI. Trimming shortened V by 3 bases and J by 5 bases, and 16 bases separated the two germline ends. DNA for the CDR3: TGTGCCAGCAGTGATAAGACACTGGTGGGGGAGACCCAGTACTTC. This codes for CASSDKTLVGETQYF.